This is a list of T cell receptor beta chains from one sample in a study of blood T cell repertoires in COVID-19. The protocol was immunoSEQ multiplex PCR, while the TCRdb copy is restricted to in-frame clones and leaves out a portion. The sample has some 160,000 clones, about nine tenths seen once. Sequencing used peripheral blood. The receptor source for this set is a woman aged 70-85 years with acute or convalescent COVID-19. Each CDR3 is given with its conserved first and last residue. Each record gives: J gene, clone size, D gene, V gene, CDR3 protein, CDR3 DNA. D genes are given only for firm matches. Size values are once, few and many counts, or a class for expanded clones, and some rows have none.

TRBJ2-4,-,TRBD1,TRBV11-3,CASSPGGAAKNIQYF,TGTGCCAGCAGCCCAGGGGGAGCGGCCAAAAACATTCAGTACTTC
TRBJ2-7,few,TRBD2,TRBV5-5,CASSPYSGRAYEQYF,TGTGCCAGCAGCCCTTATAGCGGGAGGGCCTACGAGCAGTACTTC
TRBJ2-7,-,-,TRBV5-6,CASSLEAGTSSYEQYF,TGTGCCAGCAGCTTGGAGGCGGGAACCAGCTCCTACGAGCAGTACTTC
TRBJ1-5,-,-,TRBV6-6,CASSYGGNQPQHF,TGTGCCAGCAGTTACGGGGGGAATCAGCCCCAGCATTTT
TRBJ2-1,-,TRBD2,TRBV6-2/TRBV6-3,CASTPITSGSSYEQFF,TGTGCCAGCACCCCAATCACTAGCGGGAGTAGCTATGAGCAGTTCTTC
TRBJ2-5,-,TRBD2,TRBV12-5,CASGDGRAGETQYF,TGTGCTAGTGGCGACGGGAGGGCCGGGGAGACCCAGTACTTC
TRBJ1-5,-,TRBD1,TRBV6-6,CASSDRGDQPQHF,TGTGCCAGCAGTGACAGGGGGGATCAGCCCCAGCATTTT
TRBJ1-2,-,-,TRBV6-1,CASSEAGDYGYTF,TGTGCCAGCAGTGAGGCGGGGGACTATGGCTACACCTTC
TRBJ2-7,-,TRBD2,TRBV19,CASSIVGLAGSYEQYF,TGTGCCAGTAGTATAGTTGGACTAGCGGGGAGCTACGAGCAGTACTTC
TRBJ2-5,-,-,TRBV5-8,CAGKTGETQYF,TGTGCCGGAAAGACAGGAGAGACCCAGTACTTC
TRBJ2-3,-,TRBD2,TRBV6-5,CASSYRGGVTDTQYF,TGTGCCAGCAGTTACAGGGGAGGGGTCACAGATACGCAGTATTTT
TRBJ1-1,-,TRBD1,TRBV6-6,CASTDRGNTEAFF,TGTGCCAGCACTGACAGGGGCAACACTGAAGCTTTCTTT
TRBJ1-2,-,TRBD1,TRBV3-1/TRBV3-2,CASYRQGGYGYTF,TGTGCCAGCTATAGACAGGGGGGCTATGGCTACACCTTC
TRBJ1-5,-,-,TRBV4-1,CASSQEGQLNQPQHF,TGCGCCAGCAGCCAAGAAGGACAGTTAAATCAGCCCCAGCATTTT